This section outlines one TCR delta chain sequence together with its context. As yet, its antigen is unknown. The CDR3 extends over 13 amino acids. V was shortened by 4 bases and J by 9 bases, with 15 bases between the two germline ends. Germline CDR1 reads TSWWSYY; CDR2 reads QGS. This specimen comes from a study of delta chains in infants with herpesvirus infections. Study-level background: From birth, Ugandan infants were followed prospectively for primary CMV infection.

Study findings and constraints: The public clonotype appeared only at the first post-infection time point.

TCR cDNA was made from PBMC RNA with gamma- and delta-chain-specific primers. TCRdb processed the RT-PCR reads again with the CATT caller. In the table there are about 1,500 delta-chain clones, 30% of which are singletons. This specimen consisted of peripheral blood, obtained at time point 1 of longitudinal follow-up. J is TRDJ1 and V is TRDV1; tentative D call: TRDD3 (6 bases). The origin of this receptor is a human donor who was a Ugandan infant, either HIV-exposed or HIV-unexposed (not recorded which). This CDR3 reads CALGGFGGDELIF. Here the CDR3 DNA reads TGTGCTCTTGGGGGCTTCGGGGGAGACGAACTCATCTTT.